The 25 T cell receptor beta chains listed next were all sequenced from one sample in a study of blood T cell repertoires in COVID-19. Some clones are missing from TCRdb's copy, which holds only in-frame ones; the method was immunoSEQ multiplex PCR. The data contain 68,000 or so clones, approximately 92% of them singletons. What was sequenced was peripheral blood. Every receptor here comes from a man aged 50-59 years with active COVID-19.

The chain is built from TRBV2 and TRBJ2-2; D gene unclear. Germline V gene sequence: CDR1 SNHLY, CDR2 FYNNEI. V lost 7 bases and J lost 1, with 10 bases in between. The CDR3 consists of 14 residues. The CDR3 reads CASTVNENTGELFF. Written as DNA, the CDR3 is TGTGCCAGCACAGTGAACGAGAACACCGGGGAGCTGTTTTTT.

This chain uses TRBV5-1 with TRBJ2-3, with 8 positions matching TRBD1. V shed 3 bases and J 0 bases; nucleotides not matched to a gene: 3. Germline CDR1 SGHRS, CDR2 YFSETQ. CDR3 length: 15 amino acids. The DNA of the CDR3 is TGCGCCAGCAGCTCTCAGGGGGCTAGCACAGATACGCAGTATTTT. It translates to CASSSQGASTDTQYF.

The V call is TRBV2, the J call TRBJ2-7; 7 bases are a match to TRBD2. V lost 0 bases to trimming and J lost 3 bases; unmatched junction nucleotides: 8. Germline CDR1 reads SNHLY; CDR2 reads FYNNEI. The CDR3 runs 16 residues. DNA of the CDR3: TGTGCCAGCAGTGAAGCCACAGCGGGACCATACTACGAGCAGTACTTC. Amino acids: CASSEATAGPYYEQYF.

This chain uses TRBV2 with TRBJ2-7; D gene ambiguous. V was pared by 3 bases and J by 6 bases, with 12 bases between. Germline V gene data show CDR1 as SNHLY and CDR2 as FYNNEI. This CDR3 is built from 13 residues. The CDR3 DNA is TGTGCCAGCAGTGAGCCGTTCTCTATCGAGCAGTACTTC. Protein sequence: CASSEPFSIEQYF. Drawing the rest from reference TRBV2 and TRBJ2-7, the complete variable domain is EPEVTQTPSHQVTQMGQEVILRCVPISNHLYFYWYRQILGQKVEFLVSFYNNEISEKSEIFDDQFSVERPDGSNFTLKIRSTKLEDSAMYFCASSEPFSIEQYFGPGTRLTVT.

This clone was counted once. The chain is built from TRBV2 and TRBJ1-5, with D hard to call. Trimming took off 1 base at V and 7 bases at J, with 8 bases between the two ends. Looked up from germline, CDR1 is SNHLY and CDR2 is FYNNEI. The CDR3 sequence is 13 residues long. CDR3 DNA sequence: TGTGCCAGCAGTGAAGGCGGGGAACAGCCCCAGCATTTT. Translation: CASSEGGEQPQHF.

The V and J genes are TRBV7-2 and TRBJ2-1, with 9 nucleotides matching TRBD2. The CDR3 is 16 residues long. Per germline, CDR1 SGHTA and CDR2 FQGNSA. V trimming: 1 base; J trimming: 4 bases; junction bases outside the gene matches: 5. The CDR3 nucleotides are TGTGCCAGCAGCTTAGGGAGTAGCGGGAGTTACAATGAGCAGTTCTTC. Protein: CASSLGSSGSYNEQFF. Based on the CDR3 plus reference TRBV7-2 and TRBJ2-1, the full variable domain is GAGVSQSPSNKVTEKGKDVELRCDPISGHTALYWYRQSLGQGLEFLIYFQGNSAPDKSGLPSDRFSAERTGGSVSTLTIQRTQQEDSAVYLCASSLGSSGSYNEQFFGPGTRLTVL.

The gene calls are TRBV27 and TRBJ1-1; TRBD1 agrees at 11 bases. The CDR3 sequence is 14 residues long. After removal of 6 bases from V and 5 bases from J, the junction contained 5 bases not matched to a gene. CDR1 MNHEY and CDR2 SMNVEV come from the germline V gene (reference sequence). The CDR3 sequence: CASRKDRGLTEAFF. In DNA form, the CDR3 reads TGTGCCAGCAGGAAGGACAGGGGGCTTACTGAAGCTTTCTTT.

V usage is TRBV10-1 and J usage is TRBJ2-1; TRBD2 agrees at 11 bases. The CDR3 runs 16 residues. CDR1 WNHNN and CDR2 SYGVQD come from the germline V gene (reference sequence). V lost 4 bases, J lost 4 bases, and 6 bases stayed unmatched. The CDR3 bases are TGCGCCAGCAGTGCAACTAGCGGGGGTAATTACAATGAGCAGTTCTTC. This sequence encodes CASSATSGGNYNEQFF.

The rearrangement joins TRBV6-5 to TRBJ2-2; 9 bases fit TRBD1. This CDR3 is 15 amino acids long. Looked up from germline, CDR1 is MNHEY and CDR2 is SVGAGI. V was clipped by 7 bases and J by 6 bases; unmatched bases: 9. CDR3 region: CASKTWDREAGELFF. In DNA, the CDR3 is TGTGCCAGCAAAACTTGGGACAGGGAGGCCGGGGAGCTGTTTTTT.

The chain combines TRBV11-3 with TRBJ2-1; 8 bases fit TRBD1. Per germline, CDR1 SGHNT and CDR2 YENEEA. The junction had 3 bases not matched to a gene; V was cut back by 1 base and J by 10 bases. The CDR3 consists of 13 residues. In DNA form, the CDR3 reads TGTGCCAGCAGCTTAGGGGGGGACAGGGAGCAGTTCTTC. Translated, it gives CASSLGGDREQFF.

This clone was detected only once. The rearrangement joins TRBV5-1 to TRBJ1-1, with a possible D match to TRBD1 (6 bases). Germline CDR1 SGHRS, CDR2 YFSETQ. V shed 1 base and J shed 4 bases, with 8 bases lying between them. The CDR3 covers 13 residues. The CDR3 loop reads CASSLLGGTEAFF. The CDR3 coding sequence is TGCGCCAGCAGCTTGCTAGGGGGCACTGAAGCTTTCTTT. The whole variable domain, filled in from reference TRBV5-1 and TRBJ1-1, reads KAGVTQTPRYLIKTRGQQVTLSCSPISGHRSVSWYQQTPGQGLQFLFEYFSETQRNKGNFPGRFSGRQFSNSRSEMNVSTLELGDSALYLCASSLLGGTEAFFGQGTRLTVV.

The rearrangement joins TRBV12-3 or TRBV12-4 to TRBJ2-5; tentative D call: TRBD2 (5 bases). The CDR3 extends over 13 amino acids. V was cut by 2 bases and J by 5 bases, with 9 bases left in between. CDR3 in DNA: TGTGCCAGCAGTTTATTCAGGAGGGAGACCCAGTACTTC. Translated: CASSLFRRETQYF.

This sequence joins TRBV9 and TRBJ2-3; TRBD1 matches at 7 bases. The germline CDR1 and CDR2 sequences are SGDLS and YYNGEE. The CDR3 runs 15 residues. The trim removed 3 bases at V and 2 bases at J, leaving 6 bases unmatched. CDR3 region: CASSAQQGFTDTQYF. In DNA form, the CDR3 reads TGTGCCAGCAGCGCGCAACAGGGGTTCACAGATACGCAGTATTTT.

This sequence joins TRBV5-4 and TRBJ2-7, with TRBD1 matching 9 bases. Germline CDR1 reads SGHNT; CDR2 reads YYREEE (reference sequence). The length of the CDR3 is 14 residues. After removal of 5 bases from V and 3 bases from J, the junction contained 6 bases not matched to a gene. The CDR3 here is CASSRTGADYEQYF. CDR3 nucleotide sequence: TGTGCCAGCAGTAGGACAGGGGCCGACTACGAGCAGTACTTC.

The CDR3 region is CASSQETGSYEQYF. As DNA, the CDR3 is TGTGCCAGCTCACAAGAGACAGGGTCCTACGAGCAGTACTTC. The chain joins TRBV18 to TRBJ2-7; 7 nucleotides match TRBD1. This CDR3 has 14 residues. V lost 4 bases and J lost 1; bases outside the gene matches: 4. CDR1 KGHSH and CDR2 LQKENI come from the germline V gene.

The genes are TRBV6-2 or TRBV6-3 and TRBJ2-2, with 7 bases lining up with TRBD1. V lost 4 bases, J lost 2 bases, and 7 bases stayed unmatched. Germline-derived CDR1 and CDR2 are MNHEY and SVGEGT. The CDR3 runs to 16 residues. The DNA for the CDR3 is TGTGCCAGCAGTTCCGACAGGGAAGCAAACACCGGGGAGCTGTTTTTT. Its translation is CASSSDREANTGELFF.

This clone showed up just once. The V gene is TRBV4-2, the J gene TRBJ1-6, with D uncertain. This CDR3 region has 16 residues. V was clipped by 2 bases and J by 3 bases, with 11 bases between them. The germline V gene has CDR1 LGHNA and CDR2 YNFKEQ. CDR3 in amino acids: CASSQSDGIYNSPLHF. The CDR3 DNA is TGTGCCAGCAGCCAATCCGACGGGATCTATAATTCACCCCTCCACTTT.

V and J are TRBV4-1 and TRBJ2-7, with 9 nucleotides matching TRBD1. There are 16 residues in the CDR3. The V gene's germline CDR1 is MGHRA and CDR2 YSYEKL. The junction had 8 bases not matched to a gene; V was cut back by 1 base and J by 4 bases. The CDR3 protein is CASSQVWDRVRYEQYF. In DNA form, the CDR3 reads TGCGCCAGCAGCCAAGTTTGGGACAGGGTCAGGTACGAGCAGTACTTC.

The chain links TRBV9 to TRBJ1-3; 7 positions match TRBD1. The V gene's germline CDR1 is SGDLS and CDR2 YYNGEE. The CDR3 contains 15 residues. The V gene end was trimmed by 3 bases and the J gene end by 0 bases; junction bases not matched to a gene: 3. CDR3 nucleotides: TGTGCCAGCAGCGCCGGACAGGTCTCTGGAAACACCATATATTTT. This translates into CASSAGQVSGNTIYF.

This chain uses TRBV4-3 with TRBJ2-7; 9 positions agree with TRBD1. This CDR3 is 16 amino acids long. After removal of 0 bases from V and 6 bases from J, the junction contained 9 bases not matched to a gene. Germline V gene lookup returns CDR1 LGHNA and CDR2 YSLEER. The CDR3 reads CASSQEGAGTGSEQYF. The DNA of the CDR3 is TGCGCCAGCAGCCAAGAAGGCGCCGGGACAGGGAGCGAGCAGTACTTC.

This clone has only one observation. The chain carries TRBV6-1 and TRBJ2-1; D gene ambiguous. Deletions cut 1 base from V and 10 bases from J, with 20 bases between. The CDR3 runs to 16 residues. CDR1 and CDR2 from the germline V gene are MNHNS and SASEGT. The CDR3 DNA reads TGTGCCAGCAGTGAAGTGCCTGACTGGCCCCCGAGGGAGCAGTTCTTC. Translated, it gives CASSEVPDWPPREQFF.

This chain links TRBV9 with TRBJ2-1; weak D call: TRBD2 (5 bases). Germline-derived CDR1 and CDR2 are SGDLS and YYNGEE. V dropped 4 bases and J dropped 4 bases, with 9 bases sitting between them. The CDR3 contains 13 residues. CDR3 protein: CASSPRGYNEQFF. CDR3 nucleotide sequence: TGTGCCAGCAGCCCCCGGGGTTACAATGAGCAGTTCTTC.

The DNA for the CDR3 is TGTGCCAGTAGTCGACCGGGGGGGGATAGAGCAGATACGCAGTATTTT. This sequence encodes CASSRPGGDRADTQYF. V gene TRBV19 combines with J gene TRBJ2-3, with TRBD2 matching 8 bases. V shed 5 bases and J 4 bases; nucleotides not matched to a gene: 11. The CDR3 has 16 residues. Germline V lookup: CDR1 LNHDA, CDR2 SQIVND (reference sequence).

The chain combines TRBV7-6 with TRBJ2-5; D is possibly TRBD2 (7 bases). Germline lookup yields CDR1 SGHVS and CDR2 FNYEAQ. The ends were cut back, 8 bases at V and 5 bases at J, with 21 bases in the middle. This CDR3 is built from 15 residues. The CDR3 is CASSKRGGVRETQYF. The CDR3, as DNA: TGTGCCAGCTCCAAAAGGGGGGGAGTCCGGGAGACCCAGTACTTC. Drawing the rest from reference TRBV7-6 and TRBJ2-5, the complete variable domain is GAGVSQSPRYKVTKRGQDVALRCDPISGHVSLYWYRQALGQGPEFLTYFNYEAQQDKSGLPNDRFSAERPEGSISTLTIQRTEQRDSAMYRCASSKRGGVRETQYFGPGTRLLVL.

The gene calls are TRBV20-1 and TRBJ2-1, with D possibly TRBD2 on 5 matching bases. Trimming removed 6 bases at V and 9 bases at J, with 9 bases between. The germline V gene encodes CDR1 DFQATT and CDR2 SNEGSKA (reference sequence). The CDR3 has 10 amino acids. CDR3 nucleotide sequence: TGCAGTGCGGGAGTGAGTGAGCAGTTCTTC. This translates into CSAGVSEQFF.